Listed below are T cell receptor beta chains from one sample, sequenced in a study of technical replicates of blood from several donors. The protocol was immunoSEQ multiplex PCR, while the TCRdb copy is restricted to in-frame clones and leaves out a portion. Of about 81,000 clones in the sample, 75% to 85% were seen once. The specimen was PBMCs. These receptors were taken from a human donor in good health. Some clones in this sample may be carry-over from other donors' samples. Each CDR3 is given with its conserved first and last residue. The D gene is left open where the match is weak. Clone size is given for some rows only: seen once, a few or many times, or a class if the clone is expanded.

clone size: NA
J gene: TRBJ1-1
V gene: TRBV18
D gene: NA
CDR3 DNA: TGTGCCAGTAGTGGGGGCCAGAACACTGAAGCTTTCTTT
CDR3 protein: CASSGGQNTEAFF

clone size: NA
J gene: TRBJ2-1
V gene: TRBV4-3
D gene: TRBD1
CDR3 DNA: TGCGCCAGCAGCCCAGACAGGGAAACCTACAATGAGCAGTTCTTC
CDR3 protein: CASSPDRETYNEQFF

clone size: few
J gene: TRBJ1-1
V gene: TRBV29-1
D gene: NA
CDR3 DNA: TGCAGCGTCGGTCAACAGGGTGAAGCTTTCTTT
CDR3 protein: CSVGQQGEAFF

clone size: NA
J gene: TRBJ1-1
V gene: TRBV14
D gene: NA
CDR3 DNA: TGTGCCAGCAGGTGGGCCCTGAACACTGAAGCTTTCTTT
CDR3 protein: CASRWALNTEAFF

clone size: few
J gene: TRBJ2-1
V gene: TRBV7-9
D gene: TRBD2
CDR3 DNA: TGTGCCAGCAGCTTCGAGCGGGGGGTGACCTACAATGAGCAGTTCTTC
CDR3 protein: CASSFERGVTYNEQFF

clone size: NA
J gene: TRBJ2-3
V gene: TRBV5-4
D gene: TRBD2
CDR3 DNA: TGTGCCAGCAGCTTAGGGGACTACACAGATACGCAGTATTTT
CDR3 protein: CASSLGDYTDTQYF

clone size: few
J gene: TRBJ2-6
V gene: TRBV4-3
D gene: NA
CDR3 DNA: TGCGCCAGCAGCCAAGATGATGCGACTGGGGCCAACGTCCTGACTTTC
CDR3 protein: CASSQDDATGANVLTF

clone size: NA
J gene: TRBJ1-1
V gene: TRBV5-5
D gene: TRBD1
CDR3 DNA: TGTGCCAGCCCCTTAGGACAGGGGGGAATGAACACTGAAGCTTTCTTT
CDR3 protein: CASPLGQGGMNTEAFF

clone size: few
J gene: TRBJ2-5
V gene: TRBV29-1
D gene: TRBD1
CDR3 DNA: TGCAGCGTTGAAGCGCCAGGGGGCCTTTGGGCCCAGTACTTC
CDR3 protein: CSVEAPGGLWAQYF

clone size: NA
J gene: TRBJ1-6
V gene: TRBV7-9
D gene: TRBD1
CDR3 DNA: TGTGCCAGCAGCCACAGGGGTCGGGATTCACCCCTCCACTTT
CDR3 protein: CASSHRGRDSPLHF